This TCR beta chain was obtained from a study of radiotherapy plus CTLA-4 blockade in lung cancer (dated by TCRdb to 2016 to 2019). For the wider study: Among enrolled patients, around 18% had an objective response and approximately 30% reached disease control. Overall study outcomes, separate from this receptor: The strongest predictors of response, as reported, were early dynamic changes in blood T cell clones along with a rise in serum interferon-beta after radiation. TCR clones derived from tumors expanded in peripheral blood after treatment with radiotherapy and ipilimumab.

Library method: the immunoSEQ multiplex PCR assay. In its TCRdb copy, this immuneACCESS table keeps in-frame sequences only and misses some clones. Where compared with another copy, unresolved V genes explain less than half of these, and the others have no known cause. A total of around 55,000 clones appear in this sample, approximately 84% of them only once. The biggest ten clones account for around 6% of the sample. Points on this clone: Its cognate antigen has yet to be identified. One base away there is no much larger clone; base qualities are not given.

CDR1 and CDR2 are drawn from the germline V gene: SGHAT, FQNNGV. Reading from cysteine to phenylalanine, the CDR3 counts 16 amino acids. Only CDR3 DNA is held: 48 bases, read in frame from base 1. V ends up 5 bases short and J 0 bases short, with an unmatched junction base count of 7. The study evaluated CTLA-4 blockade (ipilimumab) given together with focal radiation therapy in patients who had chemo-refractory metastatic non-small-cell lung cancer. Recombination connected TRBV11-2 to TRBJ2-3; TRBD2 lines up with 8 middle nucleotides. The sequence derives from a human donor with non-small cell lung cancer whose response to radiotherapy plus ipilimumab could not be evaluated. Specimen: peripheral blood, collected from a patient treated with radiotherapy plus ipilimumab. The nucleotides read TGTGCCAGCAGCCTGGGGGCTAGCGGGAGCACAGATACGCAGTATTTT. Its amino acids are CASSLGASGSTDTQYF.